Below, 13 T cell receptor beta chains from the same sample are listed, as sequenced in a study of T cell repertoires in cytomegalovirus infection (dated by TCRdb to about 2019). This sample was sequenced with an Illumina HiSeq 1500. The raw public data were reprocessed by TCRdb itself: fastp quality trimming at Q25, MiXCR clonotype calling, in-frame beta chains only. CDR3 protein duplicates are merged, each entry listing the most common genes and DNA. This sample has around 290,000 distinct CDR3 sequences in its table, and roughly 23% of those were observed once. The top ten clones comprise 11% to 15% of the sample. Sequencing input: PBMCs. The receptors originated from a human donor in good health (CMV status not recorded). Some clones in this sample may be carry-over from other donors' samples.

This clonotype was detected a few times. This chain connects TRBV6-2 or TRBV6-3 to TRBJ2-2; a possible D gene is TRBD1 (6 bases). Between the trimmed V and J ends, which lost 5 bases and 9 bases, there was a span of 16 bases. The CDR3 consists of 14 residues. From germline, CDR1 is MNHEY and CDR2 SVGEGT. The CDR3 sequence: CASSDPVGARELFF. The CDR3 DNA reads as TGTGCCAGCAGTGATCCCGTGGGGGCGAGGGAGCTGTTTTTT.

This sequence joins TRBV14 and TRBJ1-2; D is ambiguous. This CDR3 is built from 13 residues. V dropped 1 base and J dropped 8 bases, with 11 bases sitting between them. Germline V gene sequence: CDR1 SGHDN, CDR2 FVKESK. CDR3 amino acids: CASSQVQDGGYTF. CDR3 coding DNA: TGTGCCAGCAGCCAAGTGCAGGACGGGGGCTACACCTTC.

This clonotype appeared many times. The genes are TRBV7-2 and TRBJ2-3; the match to TRBD2 covers 7 bases. CDR1 and CDR2 (germline): SGHTA, FQGNSA. This CDR3 is 15 amino acids long. Germline trimming cut 6 bases from V and 1 base from J; bases unmatched to any gene: 7. CDR3 in amino acids: CASSFTRGGTDTQYF. CDR3 nucleotides: TGTGCCAGCAGTTTCACCCGGGGGGGCACAGATACGCAGTATTTT.

This clonotype was found a few times. J is TRBJ2-2 and V is TRBV5-1; D call uncertain. The CDR3 length is 15 residues. Germline V gives CDR1 SGHRS, CDR2 YFSETQ. V was trimmed by 4 bases and J by 0 bases, leaving 10 bases between them. DNA of the CDR3: TGCGCCAGCAGCCCCGCAGGATCGAACACCGGGGAGCTGTTTTTT. Amino acids: CASSPAGSNTGELFF.

The chain employs TRBV6-5 and TRBJ2-3; 8 bases align to TRBD2. The CDR3 loop spans 15 amino acids. With V trimmed by 6 bases and J by 5 bases, 10 bases remained unmatched. Germline V gene sequence: CDR1 MNHEY, CDR2 SVGAGI. CDR3 loop: CASSPSGGRQDTQYF. The CDR3 nucleotides read TGTGCCAGCAGCCCATCGGGCGGGAGGCAAGATACGCAGTATTTT.

V usage is TRBV5-1 and J usage is TRBJ1-1, with 7 positions matching TRBD1. This CDR3 has 18 residues. The junction had 18 bases not matched to a gene; V was cut back by 2 bases and J by 5 bases. Looked up from germline, CDR1 is SGHRS and CDR2 is YFSETQ. Written as DNA, the CDR3 is TGCGCCAGCAGCTTACTAGGAACCCGACCCAGGGACAGAACTGAAGCTTTCTTT. It is translated as CASSLLGTRPRDRTEAFF.

This chain connects TRBV28 to TRBJ2-5, with 8 bases lining up with TRBD1. The CDR3 is 16 amino acids. V shed 4 bases and J 2 bases; nucleotides not matched to a gene: 9. CDR1 and CDR2 from the germline V gene are MDHEN and SYDVKM. CDR3 sequence (DNA): TGTGCCAGCAGTTCACAGGGACAGGCGTTACAAGAGACCCAGTACTTC. This translates into CASSSQGQALQETQYF.

For the CDR3, the DNA is TGTGCCAGCAGCCCCTCAAGGGTCAGAGCTAACTATGGCTACACCTTC. Its protein product is CASSPSRVRANYGYTF. The rearrangement links TRBV7-9 to TRBJ1-2; D unclear. Germline V gene lookup returns CDR1 SEHNR and CDR2 FQNEAQ (reference sequence). The CDR3 extends over 16 amino acids. The V and J ends lost 5 bases and 0 bases respectively, with 16 bases between them.

This clonotype showed up many times. The CDR3 region is CASSSTSGRDETQYF. Here the CDR3 DNA reads TGTGCCAGCAGCTCAACTAGCGGGAGGGATGAGACCCAGTACTTC. The rearrangement links TRBV7-2 to TRBJ2-5; 13 nucleotides match TRBD2. Unmatched junction bases numbered 4, after V lost 4 bases and J lost 5 bases. This CDR3 has 15 amino acids. Per germline, CDR1 SGHTA and CDR2 FQGNSA.

This clonotype turned up a few times. This chain uses TRBV20-1 with TRBJ1-5; 8 bases are a match to TRBD1. This CDR3 contains 15 residues. Germline V gives CDR1 DFQATT, CDR2 SNEGSKA (reference sequence). V lost 6 bases, J lost 1 base, and 8 bases stayed unmatched. CDR3 sequence reads: CSALRGPGSNQPQHF. The CDR3 coding sequence is TGCAGTGCCCTCAGGGGGCCTGGCAGCAATCAGCCCCAGCATTTT.

Concerning this clonotype: This may be a read error, as it is one base from a much larger clone. The chain links TRBV7-9 to TRBJ2-6; D is undetermined. Per the germline V gene, CDR1 is SEHNR and CDR2 is FQNEAQ (reference sequence). Trimming took off 3 bases at V and 3 bases at J, with 3 bases between the two ends. This CDR3 contains 13 residues. In DNA, the CDR3 is TGTGCCAGCAGCTTTGGTGGGGCCAACGTCCTGACTTTC. Translated: CASSFGGANVLTF.

This clonotype appeared many times. The gene calls are TRBV7-2 and TRBJ1-1, with TRBD1 as a possible D gene (5 bases). Trimming took 2 bases from V and 1 from J, leaving 11 bases between them. Per the germline V gene, CDR1 is SGHTA and CDR2 is FQGNSA. This CDR3 has 15 residues. CDR3 sequence reads: CASSLSFGGNTEAFF. DNA of the CDR3: TGTGCCAGCAGCTTAAGTTTTGGGGGGAACACTGAAGCTTTCTTT.

The chain employs TRBV7-2 and TRBJ2-1; no clear D gene. This CDR3 contains 13 residues. Trimming shortened V by 6 bases and J by 0 bases, and 6 bases separated the two germline ends. The V gene's germline CDR1 is SGHTA and CDR2 FQGNSA. CDR3 residues: CASRISSYNEQFF. CDR3 DNA: TGTGCCAGCAGGATAAGCTCCTACAATGAGCAGTTCTTC. Drawing the rest from reference TRBV7-2 and TRBJ2-1, the complete variable domain is GAGVSQSPSNKVTEKGKDVELRCDPISGHTALYWYRQSLGQGLEFLIYFQGNSAPDKSGLPSDRFSAERTGGSVSTLTIQRTQQEDSAVYLCASRISSYNEQFFGPGTRLTVL.